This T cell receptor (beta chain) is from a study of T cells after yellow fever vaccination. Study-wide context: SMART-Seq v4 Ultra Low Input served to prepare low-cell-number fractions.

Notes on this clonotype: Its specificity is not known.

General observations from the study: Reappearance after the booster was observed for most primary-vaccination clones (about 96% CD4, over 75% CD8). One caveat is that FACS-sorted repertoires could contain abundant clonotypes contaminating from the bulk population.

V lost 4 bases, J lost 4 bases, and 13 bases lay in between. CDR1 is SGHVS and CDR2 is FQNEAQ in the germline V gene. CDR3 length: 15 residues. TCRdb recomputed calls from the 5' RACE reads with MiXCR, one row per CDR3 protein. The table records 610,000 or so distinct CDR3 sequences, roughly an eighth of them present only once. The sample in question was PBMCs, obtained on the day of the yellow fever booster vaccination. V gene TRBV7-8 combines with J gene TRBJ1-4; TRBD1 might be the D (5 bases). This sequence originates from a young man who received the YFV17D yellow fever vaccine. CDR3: CASSSPGTDNEKLFF. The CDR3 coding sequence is TGTGCCAGCAGCTCACCCGGGACCGATAATGAAAAACTGTTTTTT.